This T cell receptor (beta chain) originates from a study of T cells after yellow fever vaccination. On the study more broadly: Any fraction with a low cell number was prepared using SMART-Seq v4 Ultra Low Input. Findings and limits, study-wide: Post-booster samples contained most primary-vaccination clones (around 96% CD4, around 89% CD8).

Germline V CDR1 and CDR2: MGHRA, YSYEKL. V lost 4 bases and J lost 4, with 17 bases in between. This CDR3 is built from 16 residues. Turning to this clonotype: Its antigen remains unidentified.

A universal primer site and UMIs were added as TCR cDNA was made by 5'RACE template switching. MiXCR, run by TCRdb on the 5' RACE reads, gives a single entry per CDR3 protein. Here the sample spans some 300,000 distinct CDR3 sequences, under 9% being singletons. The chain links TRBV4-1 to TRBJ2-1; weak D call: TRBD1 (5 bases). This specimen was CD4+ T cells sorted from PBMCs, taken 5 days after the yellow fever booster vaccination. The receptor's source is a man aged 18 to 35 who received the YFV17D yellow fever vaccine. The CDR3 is CASSPGRARTYNEQFF. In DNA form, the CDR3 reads TGCGCCAGCAGCCCCGGACGGGCTAGGACATACAATGAGCAGTTCTTC.